This T cell receptor (beta chain) appears in the sequencing data of a study of blood T cell repertoires in COVID-19. Authors' data handling: Amplification with reference gene primers provided the estimates of nucleated cell counts. Clones were sequenced by immunoSEQ multiplex PCR, and TCRdb holds only the in-frame ones, with some missing. V, J and clone size derive from that table, while D and trimming were established from the DNA sequence. The table records approximately 65,000 clones, roughly 88% of them present only once. This CDR3 region has 15 residues. V lost 4 bases, J lost 0 bases, and 3 bases stayed unmatched. The germline CDR1 and CDR2 sequences are KGHDR and SFDVKD.

The receptor was isolated from a man aged 50 to 60 with COVID-19, enrolled during active disease. The chain recombines TRBV24-1 with TRBJ2-3; 7 bases map to TRBD2. What was sequenced was peripheral blood. The CDR3 nucleotides are TGTGCCACCAGTGACTCTAGCGGAAGCACAGATACGCAGTATTTT. Protein sequence: CATSDSSGSTDTQYF.